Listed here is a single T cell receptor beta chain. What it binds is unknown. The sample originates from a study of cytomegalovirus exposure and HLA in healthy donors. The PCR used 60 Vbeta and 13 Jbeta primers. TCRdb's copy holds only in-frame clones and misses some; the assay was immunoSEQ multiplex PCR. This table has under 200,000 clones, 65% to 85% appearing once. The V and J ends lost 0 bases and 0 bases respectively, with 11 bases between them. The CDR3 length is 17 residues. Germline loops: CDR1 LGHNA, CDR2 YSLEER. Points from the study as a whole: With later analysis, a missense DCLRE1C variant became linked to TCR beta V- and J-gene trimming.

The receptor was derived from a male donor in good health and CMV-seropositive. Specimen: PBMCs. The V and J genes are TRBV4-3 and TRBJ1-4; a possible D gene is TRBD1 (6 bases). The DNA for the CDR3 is TGCGCCAGCAGCCAAGAAAGGGACATCGCAACTAATGAAAAACTGTTTTTT. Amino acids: CASSQERDIATNEKLFF.